This TCR beta chain was sequenced during a study of cytotoxic CD8 clonotypes in ibrutinib-treated CLL. Broader study findings: Age-matched healthy donor levels were exceeded by baseline clonality, which tracked circulating CD8+ T-cell counts.

Germline trimming cut 6 bases from V and 2 bases from J; bases unmatched to any gene: 11. The CDR3 loop spans 17 amino acids. Germline-derived CDR1 and CDR2 are LNHDA and SQIVND (reference sequence). Note on this clone: Antigen: not known.

The repertoire was sequenced with immunoSEQ multiplex PCR; TCRdb's copy has only in-frame clones and lacks some. The sample carries 130,000 or so clones, roughly 80% recorded once. This TCR derives from a human donor with chronic lymphocytic leukemia. The rearrangement uses TRBV19 and TRBJ2-1; the match to TRBD2 covers 9 bases. The sample here was PBMCs, taken after 12 months of ibrutinib treatment. The CDR3 DNA sequence: TGTGCCAGTAGCCTCAGGTCGGCGGGAGGGGCCTACAATGAGCAGTTCTTC. Its translation is CASSLRSAGGAYNEQFF.